The 8 T cell receptor beta chains below were found in one sample sequenced in a study of blood T cell repertoires in COVID-19. Method: immunoSEQ multiplex PCR; TCRdb's copy keeps in-frame clones and lacks some. The sample has 400,000 to 450,000 clones, 86% seen once; the top ten hold over 1.3%. The specimen was peripheral blood. These receptors were obtained from a woman aged 25 to 39 with active or convalescent COVID-19.

J is TRBJ2-5 and V is TRBV3-1 (or the pseudogene TRBV3-2), with 10 bases that match TRBD2. The CDR3 totals 19 residues. With 4 bases clipped from V and 3 bases from J, the junction kept 17 bases outside the gene matches. Germline lookup yields CDR1 LGHDT and CDR2 YNNKEL (reference sequence). For the CDR3, the DNA is TGTGCCAGCAGCCGCCTACGGGGCCTAGCGGGGGAGAAAGAAGAGACCCAGTACTTC. It specifies CASSRLRGLAGEKEETQYF.

V is TRBV27 and J is TRBJ2-5; weak D call: TRBD1 (6 bases). This CDR3 has 14 amino acids. Trimming shortened V by 6 bases and J by 2 bases, and 13 bases separated the two germline ends. Per the germline V gene, CDR1 is MNHEY and CDR2 is SMNVEV (reference sequence). The CDR3 is CASSTPDSQETQYF. The CDR3 DNA follows: TGTGCCAGCAGCACCCCGGACAGTCAAGAGACCCAGTACTTC.

This clone has more than one count but fewer than ten. V usage is TRBV25-1 and J usage is TRBJ1-5; possibly TRBD1 for D (6 bases). V lost 4 bases and J lost 7, with 11 bases in between. CDR1 is MGHDK, CDR2 SYGVNS, per germline. This CDR3 is 13 amino acids long. The CDR3 region is CASSAGGGQPQHF. CDR3 sequence (DNA): TGTGCCAGCAGTGCTGGGGGCGGCCAGCCCCAGCATTTT. The entire variable domain, with the rest obtained from reference TRBV25-1 and TRBJ1-5, is as follows: EADIYQTPRYLVIGTGKKITLECSQTMGHDKMYWYQQDPGMELHLIHYSYGVNSTEKGDLSSESTVSRIRTEHFPLTLESARPSHTSQYLCASSAGGGQPQHFGDGTRLSIL.

In this sample, this clone turned up once. The chain employs TRBV2 and TRBJ2-7; D unclear. This CDR3 is built from 13 residues. Trimming took off 3 bases at V and 2 bases at J, with 8 bases between the two ends. Germline lookup yields CDR1 SNHLY and CDR2 FYNNEI. The DNA of the CDR3 is TGTGCCAGCAGTGAGGTCGGTCCCTACGAGCAGTACTTC. It yields the protein CASSEVGPYEQYF.

The chain combines TRBV4-1 with TRBJ2-3, with unresolved D. The germline V gene encodes CDR1 MGHRA and CDR2 YSYEKL. CDR3 length: 15 amino acids. With 1 base removed from V and 0 bases from J, the gap between germline ends came to 8 bases. CDR3 amino acids: CASSQGQASTDTQYF. The CDR3 DNA sequence: TGCGCCAGCAGCCAAGGGCAGGCTAGCACAGATACGCAGTATTTT.

For this clone: At the DNA level, this CDR3 is encoded by other sequences in the same sample as well. The CDR3 sequence is CASSLTATNEKLFF. DNA of the CDR3: TGCGCCAGCAGCTTGACAGCAACTAATGAAAAACTGTTTTTT. The rearrangement uses TRBV5-1 and TRBJ1-4; D remains ambiguous. Trimming shortened V by 1 base and J by 0 bases, and 4 bases separated the two germline ends. The CDR3 extends over 14 amino acids. Looked up from germline, CDR1 is SGHRS and CDR2 is YFSETQ.

This clone came up many times. The CDR3 region has the DNA TGTGCCAGCAGCTCGGGACAGGCTGCTCAGCCCCAGCATTTT. Its protein is CASSSGQAAQPQHF. The chain couples TRBV7-6 to TRBJ1-5; 8 bases are a match to TRBD1. The CDR3 runs 14 residues. Germline assignment: CDR1 SGHVS and CDR2 FNYEAQ. The V segment lost 4 bases and the J segment 6 bases; nucleotides outside the gene matches: 5.

This rearrangement joins TRBV4-1 to TRBJ1-2; D possibly corresponds to TRBD1 (5 bases). V was shortened by 1 base and J by 4 bases, with 10 bases between the two germline ends. The CDR3 runs to 14 residues. The V gene's germline CDR1 is MGHRA and CDR2 YSYEKL. This CDR3 reads CASSQGAQGYGYTF. As DNA, the CDR3 is TGCGCCAGCAGCCAAGGGGCGCAGGGCTATGGCTACACCTTC.